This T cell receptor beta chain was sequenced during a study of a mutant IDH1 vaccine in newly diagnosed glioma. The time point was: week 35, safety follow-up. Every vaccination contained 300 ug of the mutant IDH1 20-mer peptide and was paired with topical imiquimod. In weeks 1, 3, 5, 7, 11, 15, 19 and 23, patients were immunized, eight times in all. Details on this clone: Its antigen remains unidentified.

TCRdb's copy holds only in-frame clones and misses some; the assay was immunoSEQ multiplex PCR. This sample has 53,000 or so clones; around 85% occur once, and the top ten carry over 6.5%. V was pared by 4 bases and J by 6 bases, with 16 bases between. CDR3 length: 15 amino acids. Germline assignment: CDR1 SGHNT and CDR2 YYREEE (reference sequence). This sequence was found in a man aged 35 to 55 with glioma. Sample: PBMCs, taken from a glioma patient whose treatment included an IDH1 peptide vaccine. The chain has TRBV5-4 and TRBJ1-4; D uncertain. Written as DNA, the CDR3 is TGTGCCAGCAGCGTCAACCGGGCCCTAGATGAAAAACTGTTTTTT. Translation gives CASSVNRALDEKLFF.